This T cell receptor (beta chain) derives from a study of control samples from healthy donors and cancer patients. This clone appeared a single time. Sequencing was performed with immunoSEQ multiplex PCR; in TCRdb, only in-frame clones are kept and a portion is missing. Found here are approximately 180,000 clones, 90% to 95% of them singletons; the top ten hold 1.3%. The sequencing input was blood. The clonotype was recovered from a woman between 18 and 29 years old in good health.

The CDR3 DNA is TGTGCCAGCAGTTTAGAAGGTCGGAATCAGCCCCAGCATTTT. Translating it yields CASSLEGRNQPQHF. The V and J genes are TRBV28 and TRBJ1-5; D is unresolved. The germline V and J ends were trimmed by 2 bases and 4 bases, with 9 bases remaining between them. This CDR3 contains 14 residues. Germline V gives CDR1 MDHEN, CDR2 SYDVKM.